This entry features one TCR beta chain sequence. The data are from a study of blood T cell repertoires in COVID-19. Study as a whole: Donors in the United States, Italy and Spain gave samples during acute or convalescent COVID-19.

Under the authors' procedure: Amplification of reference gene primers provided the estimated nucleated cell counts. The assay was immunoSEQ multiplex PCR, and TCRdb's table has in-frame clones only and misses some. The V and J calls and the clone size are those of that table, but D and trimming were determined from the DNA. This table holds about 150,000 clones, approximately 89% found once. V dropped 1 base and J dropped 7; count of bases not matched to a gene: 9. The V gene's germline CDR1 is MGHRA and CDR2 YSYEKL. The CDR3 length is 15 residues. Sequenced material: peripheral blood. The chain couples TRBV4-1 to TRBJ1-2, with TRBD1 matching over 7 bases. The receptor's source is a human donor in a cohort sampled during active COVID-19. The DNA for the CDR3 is TGCGCCAGCAGCCAAGGGGTCGTAGGGGGCCGTGGCTACACCTTC. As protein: CASSQGVVGGRGYTF.